One TCR beta chain is described in this entry. Its antigen is currently unknown. TCRdb reprocessed the RT-PCR reads with MiXCR, giving one entry per CDR3 protein. The sample yields hundreds of thousands of distinct CDR3 sequences, 13% seen once. These data come from a study of response to subunit inactivated influenza vaccine. Study-level findings and limits: The authors offered the suggestion that each seasonal influenza vaccination recruits few new T cells.

The source was PBMCs from blood, collected roughly 48 days after vaccination. The receptor was derived from a man aged 50-59 years who received an inactivated influenza vaccine.

CDR3 amino acids: CASSLSPRTDTQYF. DNA for the CDR3: TGTGCCAGCAGTTTATCCCCTAGAACAGATACGCAGTATTTT. V usage is TRBV28 and J usage is TRBJ2-3; no definite D call. The germline V gene encodes CDR1 MDHEN and CDR2 SYDVKM. The length of the CDR3 is 14 residues. V was cut by 1 base and J by 3 bases, with 8 bases left in between. Combining the CDR3 with reference TRBV28 and TRBJ2-3 gives the whole variable domain DVKVTQSSRYLVKRTGEKVFLECVQDMDHENMFWYRQDPGLGLRLIYFSYDVKMKEKGDIPEGYSVSREKKERFSLILESASTNQTSMYLCASSLSPRTDTQYFGPGTRLTVL.